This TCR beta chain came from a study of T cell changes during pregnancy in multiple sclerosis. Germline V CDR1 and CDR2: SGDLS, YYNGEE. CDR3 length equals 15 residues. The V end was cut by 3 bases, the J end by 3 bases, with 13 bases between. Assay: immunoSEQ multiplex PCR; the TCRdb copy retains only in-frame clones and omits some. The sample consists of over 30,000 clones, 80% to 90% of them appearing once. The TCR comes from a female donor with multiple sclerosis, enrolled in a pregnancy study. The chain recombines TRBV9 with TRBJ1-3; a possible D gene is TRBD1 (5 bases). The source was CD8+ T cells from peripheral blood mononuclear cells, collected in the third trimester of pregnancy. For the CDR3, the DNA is TGTGCCAGCAGCGATCACCAGGGAGGTGGAAACACCATATATTTT. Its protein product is CASSDHQGGGNTIYF.